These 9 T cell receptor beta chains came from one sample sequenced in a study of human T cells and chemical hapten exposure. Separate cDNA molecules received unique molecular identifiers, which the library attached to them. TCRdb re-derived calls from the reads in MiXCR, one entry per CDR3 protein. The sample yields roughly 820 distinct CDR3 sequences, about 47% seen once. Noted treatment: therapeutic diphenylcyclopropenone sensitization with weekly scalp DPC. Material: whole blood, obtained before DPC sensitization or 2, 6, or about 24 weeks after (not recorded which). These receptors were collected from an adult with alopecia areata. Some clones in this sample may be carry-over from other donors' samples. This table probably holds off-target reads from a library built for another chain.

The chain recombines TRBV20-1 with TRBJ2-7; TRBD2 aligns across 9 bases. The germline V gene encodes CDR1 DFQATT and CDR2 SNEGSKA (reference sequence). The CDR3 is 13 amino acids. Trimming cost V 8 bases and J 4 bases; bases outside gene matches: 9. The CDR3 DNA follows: TGCAGTCTAAGGACTAGCGAGAGATACGAGCAGTACTTC. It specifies CSLRTSERYEQYF.

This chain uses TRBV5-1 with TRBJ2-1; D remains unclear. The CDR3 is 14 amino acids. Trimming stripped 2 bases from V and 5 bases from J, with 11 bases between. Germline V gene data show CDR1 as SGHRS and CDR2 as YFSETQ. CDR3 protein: CASSFGPANNEQFF. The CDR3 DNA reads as TGCGCCAGCAGCTTTGGGCCAGCCAACAATGAGCAGTTCTTC.

CDR3 sequence: CASSTGLAYEQYF. Here the CDR3 DNA reads TGTGCCAGTAGTACCGGACTAGCCTACGAGCAGTACTTC. This sequence joins TRBV19 and TRBJ2-7; 7 nucleotides agree with TRBD2. Trimming took 4 bases from V and 2 from J; bases not matched to a gene: 2. This CDR3 comprises 13 residues. The V gene's germline CDR1 is LNHDA and CDR2 SQIVND (reference sequence).

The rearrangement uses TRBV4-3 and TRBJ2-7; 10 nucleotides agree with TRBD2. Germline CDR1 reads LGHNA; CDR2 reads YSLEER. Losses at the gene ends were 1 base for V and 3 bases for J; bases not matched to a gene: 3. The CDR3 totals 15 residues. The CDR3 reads CASSQVLAGFYEQYF. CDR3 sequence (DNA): TGCGCCAGCAGCCAAGTACTAGCGGGGTTCTACGAGCAGTACTTC.

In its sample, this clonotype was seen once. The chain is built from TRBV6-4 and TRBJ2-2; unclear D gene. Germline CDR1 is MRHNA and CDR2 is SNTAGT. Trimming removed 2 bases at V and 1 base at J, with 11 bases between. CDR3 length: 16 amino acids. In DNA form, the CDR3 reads TGTGCCAGCAGTGACACGGTGGCTAAGAACACCGGGGAGCTGTTTTTT. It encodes CASSDTVAKNTGELFF.

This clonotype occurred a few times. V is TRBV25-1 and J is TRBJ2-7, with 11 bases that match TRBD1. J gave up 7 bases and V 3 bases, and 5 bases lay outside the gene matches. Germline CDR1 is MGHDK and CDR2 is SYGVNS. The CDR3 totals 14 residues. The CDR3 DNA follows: TGTGCCAGCAGTGATCGGACAGGGGGCTGGGAGCAGTACTTC. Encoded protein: CASSDRTGGWEQYF.

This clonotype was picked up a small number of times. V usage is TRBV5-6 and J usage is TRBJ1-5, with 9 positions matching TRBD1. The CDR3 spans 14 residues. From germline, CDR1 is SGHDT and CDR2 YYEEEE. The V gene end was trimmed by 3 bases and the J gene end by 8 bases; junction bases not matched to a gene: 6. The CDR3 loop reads CASSYGQGWEPQHF. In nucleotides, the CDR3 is TGTGCCAGCAGCTACGGACAGGGGTGGGAGCCCCAGCATTTT.

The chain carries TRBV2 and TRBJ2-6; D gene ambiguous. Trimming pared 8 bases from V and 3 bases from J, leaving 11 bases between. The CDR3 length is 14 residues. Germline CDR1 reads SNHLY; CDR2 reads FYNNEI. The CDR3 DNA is TGTGCCAGCTACGGAGTCGATGGGGCCAACGTCCTGACTTTC. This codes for CASYGVDGANVLTF.

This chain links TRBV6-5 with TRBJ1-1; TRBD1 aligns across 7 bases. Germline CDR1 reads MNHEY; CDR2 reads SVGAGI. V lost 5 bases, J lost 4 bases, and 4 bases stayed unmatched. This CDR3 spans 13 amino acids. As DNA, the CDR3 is TGTGCCAGCAGTCCACAGGGGACCACTGAAGCTTTCTTT. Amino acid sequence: CASSPQGTTEAFF.